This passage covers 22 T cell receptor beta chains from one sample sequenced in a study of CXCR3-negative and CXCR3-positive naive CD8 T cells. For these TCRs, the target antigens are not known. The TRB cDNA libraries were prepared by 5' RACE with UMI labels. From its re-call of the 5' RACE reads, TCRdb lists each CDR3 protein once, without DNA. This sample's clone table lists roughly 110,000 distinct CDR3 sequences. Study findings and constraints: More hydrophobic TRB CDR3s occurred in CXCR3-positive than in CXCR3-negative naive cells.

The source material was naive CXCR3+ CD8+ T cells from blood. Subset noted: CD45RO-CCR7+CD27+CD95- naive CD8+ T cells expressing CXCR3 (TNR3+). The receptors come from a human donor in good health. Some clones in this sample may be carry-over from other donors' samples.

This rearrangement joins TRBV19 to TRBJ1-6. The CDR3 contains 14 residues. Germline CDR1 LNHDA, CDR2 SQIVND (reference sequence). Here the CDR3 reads CASSIDSWNSPLHF.

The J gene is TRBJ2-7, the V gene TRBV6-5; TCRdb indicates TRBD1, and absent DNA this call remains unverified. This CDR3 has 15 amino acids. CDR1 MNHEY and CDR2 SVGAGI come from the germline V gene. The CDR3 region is CASSPARGYSYEQYF.

CDR3 sequence reads: CASSSYGGGYEQYF. V usage is TRBV7-3 and J usage is TRBJ2-7; with no DNA, the TCRdb D assignment of TRBD1 cannot be verified. CDR3 length equals 14 residues. Germline lookup yields CDR1 SGHTA and CDR2 FQGTGA. The entire variable domain, with the rest obtained from reference TRBV7-3 and TRBJ2-7, is as follows: GAGVSQTPSNKVTEKGKYVELRCDPISGHTALYWYRQSLGQGPEFLIYFQGTGAADDSGLPNDRFFAVRPEGSVSTLKIQRTERGDSAVYLCASSSYGGGYEQYFGPGTRLTVT.

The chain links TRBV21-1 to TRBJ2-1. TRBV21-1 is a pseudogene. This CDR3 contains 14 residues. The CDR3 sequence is CASSKAGFSDEQFF.

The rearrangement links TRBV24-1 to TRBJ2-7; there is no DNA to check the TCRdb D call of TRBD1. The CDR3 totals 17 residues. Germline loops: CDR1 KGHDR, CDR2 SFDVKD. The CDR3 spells CATSDSGQGMNGYEQYF.

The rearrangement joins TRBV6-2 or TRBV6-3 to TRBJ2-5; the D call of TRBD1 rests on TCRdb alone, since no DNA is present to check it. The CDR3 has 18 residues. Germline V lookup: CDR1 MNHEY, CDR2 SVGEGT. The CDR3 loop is CASSYSTFTGGAQETQYF.

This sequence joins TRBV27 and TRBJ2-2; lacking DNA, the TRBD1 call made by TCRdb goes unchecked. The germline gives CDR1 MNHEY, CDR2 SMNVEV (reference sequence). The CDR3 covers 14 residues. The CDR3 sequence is CASSYGQGTGELFF.

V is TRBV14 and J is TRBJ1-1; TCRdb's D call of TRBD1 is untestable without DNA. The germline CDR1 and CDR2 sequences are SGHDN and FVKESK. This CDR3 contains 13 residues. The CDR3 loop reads CASSQGGQIEAFF.

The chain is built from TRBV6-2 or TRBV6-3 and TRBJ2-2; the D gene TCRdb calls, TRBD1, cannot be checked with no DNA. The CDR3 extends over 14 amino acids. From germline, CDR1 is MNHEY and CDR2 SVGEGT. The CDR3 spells CASSYGGLAGELFF.

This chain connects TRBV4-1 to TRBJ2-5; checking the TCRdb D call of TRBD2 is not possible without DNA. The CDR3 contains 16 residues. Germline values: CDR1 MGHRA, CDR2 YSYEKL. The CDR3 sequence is CASSHAGTSGEETQYF.

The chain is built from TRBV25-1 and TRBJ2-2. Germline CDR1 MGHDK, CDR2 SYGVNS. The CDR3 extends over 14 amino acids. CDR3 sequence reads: CASSEYIGFGELFF.

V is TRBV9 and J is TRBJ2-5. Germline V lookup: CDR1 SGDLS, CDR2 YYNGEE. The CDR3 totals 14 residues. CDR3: CASSVGRDQETQYF.

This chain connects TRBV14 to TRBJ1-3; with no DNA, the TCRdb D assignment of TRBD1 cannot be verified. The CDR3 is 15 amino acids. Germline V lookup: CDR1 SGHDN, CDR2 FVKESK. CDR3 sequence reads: CASSLRAYSGNTIYF.

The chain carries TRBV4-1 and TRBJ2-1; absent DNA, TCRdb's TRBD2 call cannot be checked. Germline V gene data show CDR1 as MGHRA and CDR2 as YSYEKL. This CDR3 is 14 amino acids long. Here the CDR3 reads CASSYASGSNEQFF.

CDR3 protein: CASSLDRGYYGYTF. The chain combines TRBV28 with TRBJ1-2; TCRdb returns TRBD1, unconfirmable since there is no DNA. The CDR3 spans 14 residues. Per germline, CDR1 MDHEN and CDR2 SYDVKM.

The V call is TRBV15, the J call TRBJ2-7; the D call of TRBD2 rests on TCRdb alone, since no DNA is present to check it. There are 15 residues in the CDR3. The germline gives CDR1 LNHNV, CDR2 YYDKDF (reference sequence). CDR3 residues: CATSRDTAGRGEQYF.

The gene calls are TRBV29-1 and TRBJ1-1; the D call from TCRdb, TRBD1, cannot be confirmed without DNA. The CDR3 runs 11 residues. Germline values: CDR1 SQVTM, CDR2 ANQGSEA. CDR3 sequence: CSWTGITEAFF.

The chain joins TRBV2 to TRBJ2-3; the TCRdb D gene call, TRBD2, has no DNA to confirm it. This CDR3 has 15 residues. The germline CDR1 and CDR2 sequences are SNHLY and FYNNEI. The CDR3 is CASSETGGYTDTQYF.

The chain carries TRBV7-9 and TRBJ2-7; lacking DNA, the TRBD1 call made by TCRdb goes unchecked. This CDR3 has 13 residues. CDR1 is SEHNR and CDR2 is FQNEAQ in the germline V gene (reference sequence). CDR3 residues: CASTTRTEMWQFF. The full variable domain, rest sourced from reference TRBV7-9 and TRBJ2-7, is DTGVSQNPRHKITKRGQNVTFRCDPISEHNRLYWYRQTLGQGPEFLTYFQNEAQLEKSRLLSDRFSAERPKGSFSTLEIQRTEQGDSAMYLCASTTRTEMWQFFGPGTRLTVT.

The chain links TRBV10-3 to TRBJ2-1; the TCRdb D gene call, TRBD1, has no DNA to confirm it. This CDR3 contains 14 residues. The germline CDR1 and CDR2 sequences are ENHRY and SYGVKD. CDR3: CAINDRGPYNEQFF.

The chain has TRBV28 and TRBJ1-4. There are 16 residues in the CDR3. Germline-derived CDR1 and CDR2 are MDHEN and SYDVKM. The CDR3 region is CASSLRALSTNEKLFF.

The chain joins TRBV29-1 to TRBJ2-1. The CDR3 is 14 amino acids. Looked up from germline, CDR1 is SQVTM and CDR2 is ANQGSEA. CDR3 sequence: CSVEGLVTYNEQFF.